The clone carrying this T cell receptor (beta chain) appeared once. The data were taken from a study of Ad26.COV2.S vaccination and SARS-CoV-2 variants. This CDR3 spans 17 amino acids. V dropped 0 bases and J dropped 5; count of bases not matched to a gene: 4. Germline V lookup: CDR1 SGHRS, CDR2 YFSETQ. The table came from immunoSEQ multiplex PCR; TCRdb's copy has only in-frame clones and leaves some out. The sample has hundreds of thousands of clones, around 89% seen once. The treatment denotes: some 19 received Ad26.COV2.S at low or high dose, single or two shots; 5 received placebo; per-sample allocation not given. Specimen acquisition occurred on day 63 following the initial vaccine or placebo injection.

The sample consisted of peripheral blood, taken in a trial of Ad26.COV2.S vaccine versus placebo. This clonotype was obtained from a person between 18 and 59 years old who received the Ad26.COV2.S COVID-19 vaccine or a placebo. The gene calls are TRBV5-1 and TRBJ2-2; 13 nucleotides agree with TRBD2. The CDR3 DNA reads TGCGCCAGCAGCTTGGGGACTAGCGGGAGTAGGACCGGGGAGCTGTTTTTT. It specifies CASSLGTSGSRTGELFF.